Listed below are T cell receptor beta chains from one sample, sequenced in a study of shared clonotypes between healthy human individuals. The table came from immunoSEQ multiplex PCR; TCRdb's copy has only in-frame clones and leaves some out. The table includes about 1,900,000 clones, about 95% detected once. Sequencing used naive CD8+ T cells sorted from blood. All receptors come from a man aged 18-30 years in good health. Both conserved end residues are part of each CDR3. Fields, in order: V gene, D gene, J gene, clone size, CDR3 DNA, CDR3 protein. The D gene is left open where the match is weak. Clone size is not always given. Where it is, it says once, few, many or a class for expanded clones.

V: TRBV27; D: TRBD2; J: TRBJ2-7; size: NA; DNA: TGTGCCAGCAGTTTGCGGGGGGCCAACGAGCAGTACTTC; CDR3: CASSLRGANEQYF
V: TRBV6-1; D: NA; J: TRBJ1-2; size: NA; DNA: TGTGCCAGCAGTGAAGGGACCCAGGGAGGATACTATGGCTACACCTTC; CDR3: CASSEGTQGGYYGYTF
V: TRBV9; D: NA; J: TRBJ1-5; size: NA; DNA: TGTGCCAGCAGTAGCGAAGGGTTCCAGCCCCAGCATTTT; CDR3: CASSSEGFQPQHF
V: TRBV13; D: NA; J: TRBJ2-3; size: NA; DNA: TGTGCCAGCAGCCTCCGGGACTCCATGTATACAGATACGCAGTATTTT; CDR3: CASSLRDSMYTDTQYF
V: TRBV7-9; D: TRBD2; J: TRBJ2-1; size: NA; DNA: TGTGCCAGCACCGGACTAGCGGGTAATGAGCAGTTCTTC; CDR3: CASTGLAGNEQFF
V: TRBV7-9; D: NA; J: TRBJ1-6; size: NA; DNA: TGTGCCAGCAGCGCCGAGGTCAACTCCTATAATTCACCCCTCCACTTT; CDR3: CASSAEVNSYNSPLHF
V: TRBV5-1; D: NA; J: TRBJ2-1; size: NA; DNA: TGCGCCAGCAGCTGGGTAGGTGCCAATGAGCAGTTCTTC; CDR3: CASSWVGANEQFF
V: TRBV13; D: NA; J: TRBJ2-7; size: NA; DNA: TGTGCCAGCAGCTCCGGGACTCTCTCCTACGAGCAGTACTTC; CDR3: CASSSGTLSYEQYF
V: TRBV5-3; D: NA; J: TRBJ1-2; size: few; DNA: TGTGCCAGAAGCTTCGGGCCCCTGGTGACCTTC; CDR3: CARSFGPLVTF
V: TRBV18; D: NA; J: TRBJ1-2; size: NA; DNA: TGTGCCAGCTCACCGACCGAGATTATCTATGGCTACACCTTC; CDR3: CASSPTEIIYGYTF
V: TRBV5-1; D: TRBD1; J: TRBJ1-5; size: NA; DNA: TGCGCCAGCAGCTTCCCGGGACAGGGGTTCAATCAGCCCCAGCATTTT; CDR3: CASSFPGQGFNQPQHF
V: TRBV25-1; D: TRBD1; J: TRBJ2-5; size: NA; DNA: TGTGCCAGCAGTACGACAGGGGTAGGGGAGACCCAGTACTTC; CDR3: CASSTTGVGETQYF
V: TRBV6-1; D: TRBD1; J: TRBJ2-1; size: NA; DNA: TGTGCCAGCAGGACCGGGACAGGGGTCTACAATGAGCAGTTCTTC; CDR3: CASRTGTGVYNEQFF
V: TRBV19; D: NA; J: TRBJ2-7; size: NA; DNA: TGTGCCAGTAGGGATCTAGCAGCTGGCTCCTACGAGCAGTACTTC; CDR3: CASRDLAAGSYEQYF
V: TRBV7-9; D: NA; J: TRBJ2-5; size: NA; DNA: TGTGCCAGCAGCCCTGTTACAGAGACCCAGTACTTC; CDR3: CASSPVTETQYF
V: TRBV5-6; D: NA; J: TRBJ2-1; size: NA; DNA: TGTGCCAGCAGCCTGGAGGTGGGGGCCGATGAGCAGTTCTTC; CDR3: CASSLEVGADEQFF
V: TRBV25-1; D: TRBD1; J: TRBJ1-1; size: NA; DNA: TGTGCCAGCAGTGAACTTGGGGACAGGGTGGTAGTCTTT; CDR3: CASSELGDRVVVF
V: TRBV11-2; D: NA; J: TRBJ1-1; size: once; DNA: TGTGCCAGCAGCTTAGGGGGAGGGACCACTGAAGCTTTCTTT; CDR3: CASSLGGGTTEAFF
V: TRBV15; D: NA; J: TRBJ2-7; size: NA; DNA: TGTGCCACCAGCAGTCCTAATACCTACGAGCAGTACTTC; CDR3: CATSSPNTYEQYF
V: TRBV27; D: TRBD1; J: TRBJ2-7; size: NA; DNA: TGTGCCAGCAGTTTAAGGCAGGGGGCCTTCGGACGGCAGTACTTC; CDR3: CASSLRQGAFGRQYF
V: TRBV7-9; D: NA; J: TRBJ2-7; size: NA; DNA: TGTGCCAGCAGGTCGACAGGCTACGAGCAGTACTTC; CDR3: CASRSTGYEQYF
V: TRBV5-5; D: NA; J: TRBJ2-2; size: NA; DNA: TGTGCCAGCAGCTCGGGACAAAAGAACACCGGGGAGCTGTTTTTT; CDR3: CASSSGQKNTGELFF
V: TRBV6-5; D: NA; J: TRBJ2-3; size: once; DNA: TGTGCCAGCAGTTACGCTAACACAGATACGCAGTATTTT; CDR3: CASSYANTDTQYF
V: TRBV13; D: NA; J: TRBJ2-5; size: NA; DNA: TGTGCCAGCAGCTTCCACAGCCAAGAGACCCAGTACTTC; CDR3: CASSFHSQETQYF
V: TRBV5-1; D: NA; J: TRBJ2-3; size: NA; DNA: TGCGCCAGCAGCCAAGCGCGGGACAGCACAGATACGCAGTATTTT; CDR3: CASSQARDSTDTQYF
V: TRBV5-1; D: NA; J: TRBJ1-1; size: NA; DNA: TGCGCCAGCAGTTTTTTATCCGGGACACCCGTCGTAGGAGCTTTCTTT; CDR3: CASSFLSGTPVVGAFF
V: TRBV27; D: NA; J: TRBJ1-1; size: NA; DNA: TGTGCCAGCAGAAGTGGGTCAGAACTTGAAGCTTTCTTT; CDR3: CASRSGSELEAFF
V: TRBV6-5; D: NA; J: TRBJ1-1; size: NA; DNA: TGTGCCAGCAGTCTTACCTCCTTGAACACTGAAGCTTTCTTT; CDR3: CASSLTSLNTEAFF
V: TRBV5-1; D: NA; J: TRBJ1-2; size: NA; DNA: TGCGCCAGCAGCCCGGATGGGGAGTTTAACTATGGCTACACCTTC; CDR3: CASSPDGEFNYGYTF
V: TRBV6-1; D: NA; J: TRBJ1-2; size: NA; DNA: TGTGCCAGCAGTGAAGGCCTTTCCAGGCCATCCTATGGCTACACCTTC; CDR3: CASSEGLSRPSYGYTF
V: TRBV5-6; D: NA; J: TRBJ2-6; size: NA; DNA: TGTGCCAGCAGCTTGGTTCTTGGTGGTGGCAACGTCCTGACTTTC; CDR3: CASSLVLGGGNVLTF
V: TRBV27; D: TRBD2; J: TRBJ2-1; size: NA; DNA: TGTGCCAGCAGTTTCGAAGCAGCGGGGGACCTCGATGAGCAGTTCTTC; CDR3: CASSFEAAGDLDEQFF
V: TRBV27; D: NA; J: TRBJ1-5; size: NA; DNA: TGTGCCAGCAGTTTCGAAGGGGGAGGTAATCAGCCCCAGCATTTT; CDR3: CASSFEGGGNQPQHF
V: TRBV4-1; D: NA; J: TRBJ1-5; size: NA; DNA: TGCGCCAGCAGCCAAAGGGACGTTAGCAATCAGCCCCAGCATTTT; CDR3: CASSQRDVSNQPQHF
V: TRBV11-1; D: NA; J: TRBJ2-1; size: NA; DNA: TGTGCCAGCAGCTTAAAGGGGCACAATGAGCAGTTCTTC; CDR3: CASSLKGHNEQFF
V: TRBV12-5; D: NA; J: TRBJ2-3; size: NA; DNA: TGTGCTAGTGGTTTTTTTCAGACAGAGACTAGCACAGATACGCAGTATTTT; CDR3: CASGFFQTETSTDTQYF
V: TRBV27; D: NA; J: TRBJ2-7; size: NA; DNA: TGTGCCAGCAGGGGGGCGGACGGCTACGAGCAGTACTTC; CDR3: CASRGADGYEQYF